Listed here are 5 T cell receptor beta chains from one sample, sequenced in a study of blood T cell repertoires in COVID-19. The method was immunoSEQ multiplex PCR; TCRdb's version includes in-frame clones alone and lacks a portion of them. The sample yields around 190,000 clones, roughly 79% seen once. The sample consisted of peripheral blood. The receptors originated from a woman aged 40 to 50 with COVID-19, enrolled during active disease.

V is TRBV9 and J is TRBJ2-2; possible D gene TRBD1, 6 bases. Trimming pared 0 bases from V and 7 bases from J, leaving 19 bases between. The length of the CDR3 is 17 residues. The germline V gene has CDR1 SGDLS and CDR2 YYNGEE. DNA of the CDR3: TGTGCCAGCAGCGTAGGAGGGAACGTCAGGGGTGGCGGGGAGCTGTTTTTT. Translation gives CASSVGGNVRGGGELFF.

This clone has just a few counts. The genes are TRBV19 and TRBJ2-7; 7 bases agree with TRBD2. Germline lookup yields CDR1 LNHDA and CDR2 SQIVND (reference sequence). Losses at the gene ends were 0 bases for V and 7 bases for J; bases not matched to a gene: 15. CDR3 length: 17 residues. In nucleotides, the CDR3 is TGTGCCAGTAGTATAGATCAGGGCAGGGAGGGCCCCGGGGAGCAGTACGTC. It translates to CASSIDQGREGPGEQYV.

J is TRBJ1-2 and V is TRBV5-6; possible D gene TRBD1, 6 bases. The length of the CDR3 is 15 residues. Between the trimmed V and J ends, which lost 4 bases and 8 bases, there was a span of 21 bases. The germline V gene encodes CDR1 SGHDT and CDR2 YYEEEE. The CDR3 loop reads CASSPTLAGERGYTF. The CDR3 coding sequence is TGTGCCAGCAGCCCAACCCTGGCAGGGGAGAGAGGCTACACCTTC.

The rearrangement links TRBV18 to TRBJ2-3, with 9 bases lining up with TRBD1. The CDR3 is 15 amino acids. The germline V gene has CDR1 KGHSH and CDR2 LQKENI. J gave up 3 bases and V 3 bases, and 4 bases lay outside the gene matches. The CDR3 loop reads CASSPGTGLTDTQYF. CDR3 DNA: TGTGCCAGCTCACCCGGGACAGGGTTGACAGATACGCAGTATTTT.

V gene TRBV18 combines with J gene TRBJ2-7; D perhaps matches TRBD1 (6 bases). CDR3 length equals 14 residues. The germline gives CDR1 KGHSH, CDR2 LQKENI. V shed 1 base and J shed 4 bases, with 11 bases lying between them. The CDR3, as DNA: TGTGCCAGCTCACCACAGGGGGTAGGGTACGAGCAGTACTTC. Translating gives CASSPQGVGYEQYF.